The rows below give T cell receptor beta chains drawn from one sample of a study of cytotoxic CD8 clonotypes in ibrutinib-treated CLL. Produced via immunoSEQ multiplex PCR; TCRdb's table is partial and in-frame only. The sample shows around 92,000 clones, about 74% of them seen only once. This material consisted of PBMCs, taken after 24 months of ibrutinib treatment. The receptor set was obtained from a human donor with chronic lymphocytic leukemia. CDR3s include the opening cysteine and the closing phenylalanine or tryptophan. The D gene is left open where the match is weak. The size entry is marked missing in some rows and otherwise reads once, few, many or a size class.

CDR3nt,CDR3aa,d_gene,abundance,v_gene,j_gene
TGCGCCAGCGGCAAATGGACAGGGATCGGCTATGAGCAGTTCTTC,CASGKWTGIGYEQFF,TRBD1,-,TRBV5-1,TRBJ2-1
TGTGCCAGCAGCTTAGCCGTCAGGGCCCCTAAACTGTTTTTT,CASSLAVRAPKLFF,-,-,TRBV7-9,TRBJ1-4
TGTGCCAGCAGCTCCCTTGCTGAGCAGTTCTTC,CASSSLAEQFF,-,-,TRBV7-2,TRBJ2-1
TGTGCCAGCGGGGGGAATCAGCCCCAGCATTTT,CASGGNQPQHF,-,-,TRBV6-5,TRBJ1-5
TGTGCCAGTAGTCAACGGGGATCGGGCTTGGAGCAGTACTTC,CASSQRGSGLEQYF,-,few,TRBV19,TRBJ2-7
TGCGCCAGCAGCGTTGGGACTTTGGATGAGCAGTTCTTC,CASSVGTLDEQFF,-,-,TRBV5-1,TRBJ2-1
TGCGCCAGCAGCTTTGGGGCAAATCAGCCCCAGCATTTT,CASSFGANQPQHF,-,-,TRBV5-1,TRBJ1-5
TGTGCCAGCAGCATCCGGCGGGCCGGGGACACTGAAGCTTTCTTT,CASSIRRAGDTEAFF,-,-,TRBV13,TRBJ1-1
TGTGCCAGCATAACTCCAACGAGTAGGGTCTATGGCTACACCTTC,CASITPTSRVYGYTF,-,-,TRBV28,TRBJ1-2
TGTGCCATCGGGCAGGGGTGGCGCGGGCCTGAAGAGACCCAGTACTTC,CAIGQGWRGPEETQYF,-,-,TRBV10-3,TRBJ2-5
TGTGCCAGCAGCCGACTAGCGGGACGCCAAGAGACCCAGTACTTC,CASSRLAGRQETQYF,TRBD2,-,TRBV7-2,TRBJ2-5
TGTGCCAGCAGTGACCCCGGGACAGGGGATTACGAGCAGTACTTC,CASSDPGTGDYEQYF,TRBD1,-,TRBV25-1,TRBJ2-7
TGCGCCAGCAGCCAACTGGGACAGGGAGGTCACTACGAGCAGTACTTC,CASSQLGQGGHYEQYF,TRBD1,-,TRBV4-1,TRBJ2-7
TGTGCCAGCAGCTTAGATCTAATTTCCTACGAGCAGTACTTC,CASSLDLISYEQYF,-,few,TRBV11-2,TRBJ2-7
TGTGCCAGCAGCGCTGGACTAGCGGGAGGGTACGAGCAGTACTTC,CASSAGLAGGYEQYF,TRBD2,-,TRBV7-2,TRBJ2-7
TGCGCCAGCAGCCAAGGCGACAGGGGAGGTTTGGCTTTCTTT,CASSQGDRGGLAFF,TRBD1,-,TRBV4-3,TRBJ1-1
TGTGCCAGCAGCTTAGACCGACTATCCTACGAGCAGTACTTC,CASSLDRLSYEQYF,-,once,TRBV11-2,TRBJ2-7
TGTGCCAGCAGCCCGTCGCACAGGGTTACTGAAGCTTTCTTT,CASSPSHRVTEAFF,-,-,TRBV21-1,TRBJ1-1
TGTGCCTTTACCAGGGGCTTAGGCACTGAAGCTTTCTTT,CAFTRGLGTEAFF,-,-,TRBV10-3,TRBJ1-1
TGTGCCAGCAGCATCACCACAGGGAATTGGAAGAACGAGCAGTACTTC,CASSITTGNWKNEQYF,-,-,TRBV5-6,TRBJ2-7
TGCGCCAGCAGGACTCCGGGACTAGCGTACAATGAGCAGTTCTTC,CASRTPGLAYNEQFF,TRBD2,-,TRBV5-1,TRBJ2-1
TGTGCCAGTAGTACAACTAGCGCCAAATACAATGAGCAGTTCTTC,CASSTTSAKYNEQFF,TRBD2,-,TRBV19,TRBJ2-1
TGTGCCTGGAACCGGGATCGTTCCCAAGAGACCCAGTACTTC,CAWNRDRSQETQYF,-,-,TRBV30,TRBJ2-5
TGTGCCAGCAGTCTTACAGGGGGCCTTTCCTACGAGCAGTACTTC,CASSLTGGLSYEQYF,TRBD1,-,TRBV6-1,TRBJ2-7
TGTGCCAGCAGTCTTGACAGGGCTCCCAACACCGGGGAGCTGTTTTTT,CASSLDRAPNTGELFF,TRBD1,few,TRBV27,TRBJ2-2
TGTGCCAGCAGCCAATTGGACAGTGACACCTACGAGCAGTACTTC,CASSQLDSDTYEQYF,-,few,TRBV4-2,TRBJ2-7
TGTGCCAGCAGCGGGACGAAAGATACGCAGTATTTT,CASSGTKDTQYF,-,-,TRBV2,TRBJ2-3
TGTGCCAGCAGTCCCCAAGTCGGGCCCTTGGGCAATGAGCAGTTCTTC,CASSPQVGPLGNEQFF,-,-,TRBV28,TRBJ2-1
TGTGCCAGCAGCTTAGCAGGGGCCGGTGGCTACACCTTC,CASSLAGAGGYTF,-,few,TRBV11-2,TRBJ1-2
TGCGCCAGCAGCTGGGGACTAGCGGGGGGGCGCAATGAGCAGTTCTTC,CASSWGLAGGRNEQFF,TRBD2,-,TRBV5-1,TRBJ2-1
TGTGCCAGCAGCCCTTCAGGCACTGAAGCTTTCTTT,CASSPSGTEAFF,-,-,TRBV7-9,TRBJ1-1
TGTGCCAGCAGTTCCCGGACTAGGAGAACCTACGAGCAGTACTTC,CASSSRTRRTYEQYF,TRBD2,-,TRBV5-8,TRBJ2-7
TGTGCCAGCAGCCCGAGGCAAGATACGCAGTATTTT,CASSPRQDTQYF,-,-,TRBV5-8,TRBJ2-3
TGTGCCAGCAGCTTAGCTTCGAGCTCCTATAATTCACCCCTCCACTTT,CASSLASSSYNSPLHF,-,few,TRBV11-2,TRBJ1-6
TGTGCCAGCGGAGGGGCCCGAGGTAACACCGGGGAGCTGTTTTTT,CASGGARGNTGELFF,-,-,TRBV6-5,TRBJ2-2
TGTGCCAGTAGGGAAACTAGCGGGAGGGTAGATGAGCAGTTCTTC,CASRETSGRVDEQFF,TRBD2,-,TRBV19,TRBJ2-1
TGTGCCAGCAGCTTAGGGTTGGTAGCGGGGGCCACGAGCACAGATACGCAGTATTTT,CASSLGLVAGATSTDTQYF,TRBD2,-,TRBV7-9,TRBJ2-3
TGTGCCAGCAGCTTAGCCCAGGGGGATACGCAGTATTTT,CASSLAQGDTQYF,-,-,TRBV11-3,TRBJ2-3
TGTGCCAGCCAACAGGGGTTGGCCTACGAGCAGTACTTC,CASQQGLAYEQYF,TRBD1,-,TRBV18,TRBJ2-7
TGTGCCAGCAGTCCTCACCCCACTACCAGCGGGAGTGTTGAAGATACGCAGTATTTT,CASSPHPTTSGSVEDTQYF,TRBD2,-,TRBV28,TRBJ2-3
TGTGCCAGCAGGACTTCCCGGACAGGGGATGGGAATGGCTACACCTTC,CASRTSRTGDGNGYTF,TRBD1,-,TRBV27,TRBJ1-2
TGTGCCAGCAGCTTAGGTGGGACTAGCGGTTACAATGAGCAGTTCTTC,CASSLGGTSGYNEQFF,TRBD2,-,TRBV7-6,TRBJ2-1
TGTGCCAGCAGCCCAGGACAGGGGGTGCGCTACGAGCAGTACTTC,CASSPGQGVRYEQYF,TRBD1,few,TRBV2,TRBJ2-7
TGTGCCAGCAGCTTACAGGGGGCAGCGGAGACCCAGTACTTC,CASSLQGAAETQYF,TRBD1,-,TRBV7-2,TRBJ2-5
TGTGCCAGCAGCCCGTACCGGGCACGGAACGAGCAGTACTTC,CASSPYRARNEQYF,-,-,TRBV5-6,TRBJ2-7
TGCGCCAGCAGCCAAGATGTAGCGGGAGCCTACAATGAGCAGTTCTTC,CASSQDVAGAYNEQFF,TRBD2,-,TRBV4-1,TRBJ2-1
TGTGCCAGCTCACCAGAAGGGGGCAGTAGAACTGAAGCTTTCTTT,CASSPEGGSRTEAFF,TRBD1,-,TRBV18,TRBJ1-1
TGTGCCAGCAGCCACAGGGAGATGTATCAGCCCCAGCATTTT,CASSHREMYQPQHF,-,-,TRBV7-2,TRBJ1-5
TGTGCCAGCACAGGTGGAAATCAGCCCCAGCATTTT,CASTGGNQPQHF,-,-,TRBV6-1,TRBJ1-5
TGTGCCTGGAGTGTAGACAGGTCAGACGAGCAGTACTTC,CAWSVDRSDEQYF,-,-,TRBV30,TRBJ2-7
TGTGCCAGTAGTCCGGGGGTTCACAAATCCTACGAGCAGTACTTC,CASSPGVHKSYEQYF,-,-,TRBV19,TRBJ2-7
TGTGCCACCTTTTTCGGTCCAAACTATGGCTACACCTTC,CATFFGPNYGYTF,-,-,TRBV28,TRBJ1-2
TGTGCCAGTAGTGGCATTTCGGGGGGCTCGGGTGAAAAACTGTTTTTT,CASSGISGGSGEKLFF,-,-,TRBV19,TRBJ1-4
TGTGCCAGTTCCCAAACCGCCTACGAGCAGTACTTC,CASSQTAYEQYF,-,-,TRBV7-2,TRBJ2-7
TGTGCCAGCTCACTAACTACAGGGGGCGCGAATCAGCCCCAGCATTTT,CASSLTTGGANQPQHF,TRBD1,-,TRBV18,TRBJ1-5
TGTGCCAGCCTAACCCTTAATCAGCCCCAGCATTTT,CASLTLNQPQHF,-,-,TRBV28,TRBJ1-5
TGTGCCATCAGTGTTGACACTCAGGAACTGTTTTTT,CAISVDTQELFF,-,-,TRBV10-3,TRBJ1-4
TGTGCCAGCAGCAACAAGGGGGGGGCCTACGAGCAGTACTTC,CASSNKGGAYEQYF,-,-,TRBV6-6,TRBJ2-7
TGTGCCAGTAGTATTAGCTCCGCCGGGGCCAACGTCCTGACTTTC,CASSISSAGANVLTF,-,few,TRBV19,TRBJ2-6